This TCR beta chain was sequenced in a study of blood T cell repertoires in COVID-19. On the study more broadly: From the United States, Italy and Spain came samples of acute and convalescent COVID-19.

Seattle's enrolled individuals joined amid active infection and were then monitored longitudinally. In the authors' methods: Reference gene primer amplification gave nucleated cell count estimates. Profiled with immunoSEQ multiplex PCR; TCRdb holds only in-frame clones, not every one. That table supplies the V and J calls and clone size; D and trimming were determined from the DNA. The sample includes roughly 290,000 clones, 75% to 95% seen only once; the top ten take 6% to 7%. Trimming at V came to 4 bases and at J to 4 bases, leaving 6 bases not matched to a gene. Germline V gene data show CDR1 as SGHRS and CDR2 as YFSETQ. The CDR3 is 14 residues long.

The sample consisted of peripheral blood. The rearrangement uses TRBV5-1 and TRBJ1-2, with 8 bases lining up with TRBD1. The sequence was collected from a woman in her thirties with COVID-19, enrolled during active disease. The CDR3 DNA is TGCGCCAGCAGCGGGACAGGCAGGGGCTATGGCTACACCTTC. Protein: CASSGTGRGYGYTF.